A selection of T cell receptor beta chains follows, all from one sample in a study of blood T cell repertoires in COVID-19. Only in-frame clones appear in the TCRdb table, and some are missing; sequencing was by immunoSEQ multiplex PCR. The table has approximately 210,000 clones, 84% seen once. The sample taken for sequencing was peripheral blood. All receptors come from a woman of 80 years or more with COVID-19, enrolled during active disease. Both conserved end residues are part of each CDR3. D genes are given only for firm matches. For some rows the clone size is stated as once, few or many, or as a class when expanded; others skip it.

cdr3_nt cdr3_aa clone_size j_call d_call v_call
TGTGCCAGCAGCCTCCGACAGGGGTTGAATGAAAAACTGTTTTTT CASSLRQGLNEKLFF once TRBJ1-4 TRBD1 TRBV3-1/TRBV3-2
TGCGCCTCCGGTAACGTTGGCGTGACTAGCGGGGTGACAGATACGCAGTATTTT CASGNVGVTSGVTDTQYF . TRBJ2-3 TRBD2 TRBV5-1
TGCGCCAGCAGCGGCGGCAGTAAGACTGAAGCTTTCTTT CASSGGSKTEAFF . TRBJ1-1 . TRBV5-1
TGTGCCAGTAGTATAGGGGGGGGCAGTGGGAGTCAGCCCCAGCATTTT CASSIGGGSGSQPQHF . TRBJ1-5 . TRBV19
TGTGCCAGTAGTAAGCCCCAGGTGGGACAGGAAAAACTGTTTTTT CASSKPQVGQEKLFF . TRBJ1-4 TRBD1 TRBV19
TGTGCCAGCAGCCAAGGCGGCGGGGGTAGCACAGATACGCAGTATTTT CASSQGGGGSTDTQYF . TRBJ2-3 TRBD2 TRBV3-1/TRBV3-2
TGTGCCAGCTCACGAGACAGGGGGCAGGATGAAAAACTGTTTTTT CASSRDRGQDEKLFF . TRBJ1-4 TRBD1 TRBV18
TGTGCCAGCAGTTTAGCGGGGCCAATGTACAATGAGCAGTTCTTC CASSLAGPMYNEQFF . TRBJ2-1 TRBD2 TRBV6-2/TRBV6-3
TGTGCCAGCCGCAGCGGGGGGGCATATAGCAATCAGCCCCAGCATTTT CASRSGGAYSNQPQHF . TRBJ1-5 . TRBV3-1/TRBV3-2
TGTGCCAGCAGCTTAAGAGGGTTAGGGCGGGGGGCGGAGACCCAGTACTTC CASSLRGLGRGAETQYF . TRBJ2-5 TRBD2 TRBV11-2
TGTGCCAGCAGACCGTCGGGGATGAACACTGAAGCTTTCTTT CASRPSGMNTEAFF . TRBJ1-1 . TRBV3-1/TRBV3-2
TGTGCCAGCAGTATGCAGGGCGAGCAGTACTTC CASSMQGEQYF . TRBJ2-7 . TRBV28
TGTGCCAGCTCACCACCCTTGGGACAGGTGAATGAGCAGTTCTTC CASSPPLGQVNEQFF once TRBJ2-1 TRBD1 TRBV18
TGTGCCAGCAGCCCGGGGGGCCACCGGGCCTTCTTC CASSPGGHRAFF . TRBJ2-1 . TRBV9
TGTGCCAGCTCCTTCGACAGTTATCAGCCCCAGCATTTT CASSFDSYQPQHF . TRBJ1-5 . TRBV18
TGTGCCAGCAGCCAAGTGGACAGGGGCCAGCAGTACTTC CASSQVDRGQQYF . TRBJ2-7 TRBD1 TRBV3-1/TRBV3-2
TGTGCCAGCAGTGGGACCAGGGGAGACACCTTC CASSGTRGDTF . TRBJ1-2 . TRBV2
TGTGCCAGCGTCCCCCCGGGAGTGAACACTGAAGCTTTCTTT CASVPPGVNTEAFF . TRBJ1-1 . TRBV28
TGCGCCAGCAGCTTGAGAAGCGAGCCCTACGAGCAGTTCTTC CASSLRSEPYEQFF . TRBJ2-1 . TRBV5-1
TGCGCCAGCAGCTTTACCGACCCCGGCGGCACCTTC CASSFTDPGGTF . TRBJ1-2 . TRBV5-1
TGTGCCACCCGAGGCCCTGGCTACACCTTC CATRGPGYTF . TRBJ1-2 . TRBV12-3/TRBV12-4
TGCGCCAGCAGCCAGACAGGGGAGGGATTCGGGGAGCTGTTTTTT CASSQTGEGFGELFF . TRBJ2-2 . TRBV5-1
TGTGCCAGCAGCCGGAGAGAGGCTGTTTACGAGCAGTACTTC CASSRREAVYEQYF . TRBJ2-7 . TRBV2
TGCGCCAGCAGTCCCCGGCTGTTTTTT CASSPRLFF once TRBJ1-4 . TRBV10-1
TGTGCCAGCAGGTATATCAGGGGTGGCACTGAAGCTTTCTTT CASRYIRGGTEAFF few TRBJ1-1 . TRBV11-1
TGTGCCAGCAGCCCCTATAGGGGGCGCACAAGTGGTGGCTACACCTTC CASSPYRGRTSGGYTF once TRBJ1-2 TRBD1 TRBV5-4
TGCGCCAGCAGCTCGGACAGTGGGGGCTATGGCTACACCTTC CASSSDSGGYGYTF once TRBJ1-2 . TRBV5-1
TGTGCCAGCAGCTTAGATGGCCCCTCACCCCTCCACTTT CASSLDGPSPLHF . TRBJ1-6 . TRBV7-9
TGTGCCAGCCAGGGGGAGGTTGTCACCGGGGAGCTGTTTTTT CASQGEVVTGELFF . TRBJ2-2 . TRBV19
TGCGCCAGCAGCGAGGGAGGGACAGGGGACGTAAACACTGAAGCTTTCTTT CASSEGGTGDVNTEAFF once TRBJ1-1 TRBD1 TRBV5-1